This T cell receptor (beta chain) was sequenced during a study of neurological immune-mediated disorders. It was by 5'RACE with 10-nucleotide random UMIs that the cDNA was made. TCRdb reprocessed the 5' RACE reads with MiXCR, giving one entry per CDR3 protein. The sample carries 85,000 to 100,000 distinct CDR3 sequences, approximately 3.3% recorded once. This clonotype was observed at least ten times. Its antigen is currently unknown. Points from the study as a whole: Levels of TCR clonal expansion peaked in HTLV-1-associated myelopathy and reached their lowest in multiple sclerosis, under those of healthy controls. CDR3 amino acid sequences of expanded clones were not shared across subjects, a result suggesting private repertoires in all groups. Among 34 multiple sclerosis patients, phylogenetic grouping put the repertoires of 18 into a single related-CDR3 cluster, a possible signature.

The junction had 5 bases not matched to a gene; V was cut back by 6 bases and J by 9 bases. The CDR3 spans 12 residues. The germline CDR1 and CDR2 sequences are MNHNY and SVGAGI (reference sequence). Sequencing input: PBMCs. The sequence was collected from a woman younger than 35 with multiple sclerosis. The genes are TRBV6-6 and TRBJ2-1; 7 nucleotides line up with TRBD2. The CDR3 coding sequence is TGTGCCAGCAGAGGACTAGTCGGTGAGCAGTTCTTC. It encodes CASRGLVGEQFF.